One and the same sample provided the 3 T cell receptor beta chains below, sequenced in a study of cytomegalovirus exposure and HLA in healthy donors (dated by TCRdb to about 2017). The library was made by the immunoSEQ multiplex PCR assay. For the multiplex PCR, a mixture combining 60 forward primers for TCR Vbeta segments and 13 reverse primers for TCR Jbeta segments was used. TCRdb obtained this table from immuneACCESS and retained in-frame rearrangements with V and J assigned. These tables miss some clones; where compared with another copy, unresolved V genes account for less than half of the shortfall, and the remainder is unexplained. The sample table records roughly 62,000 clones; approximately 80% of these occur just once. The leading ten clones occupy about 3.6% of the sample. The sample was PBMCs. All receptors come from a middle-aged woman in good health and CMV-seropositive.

The CDR3, as DNA: TGTGCCAGCAGCTCCCCCGGGAAGGGGGCGCTGAATGAGCAGTTCTTC. Translation: CASSSPGKGALNEQFF. The gene calls are TRBV5-4 and TRBJ2-1, with 7 bases lining up with TRBD1. Germline lookup yields CDR1 SGHNT and CDR2 YYREEE (reference sequence). Losses at the gene ends were 3 bases for V and 7 bases for J; bases not matched to a gene: 13. CDR3 length: 16 residues.

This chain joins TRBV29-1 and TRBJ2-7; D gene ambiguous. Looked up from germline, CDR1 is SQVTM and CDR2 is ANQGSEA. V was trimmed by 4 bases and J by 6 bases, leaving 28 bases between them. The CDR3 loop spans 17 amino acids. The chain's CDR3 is CSVVGEESQPLFGEQYF. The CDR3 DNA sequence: TGCAGCGTTGTCGGTGAGGAGTCTCAGCCTCTTTTCGGCGAGCAGTACTTC.

CDR3 sequence: CSVQGTSVGNEQFF. As DNA, the CDR3 is TGCAGCGTGCAAGGGACTAGCGTGGGCAATGAGCAGTTCTTC. The V call is TRBV29-1, the J call TRBJ2-1, with TRBD2 matching 10 bases. The CDR3 extends over 14 amino acids. Germline V gene data show CDR1 as SQVTM and CDR2 as ANQGSEA. V gave up 6 bases and J gave up 6 bases; unmatched junction bases: 8.